This TCR beta chain was identified during a study of blood T cell repertoires in COVID-19. In the authors' workflow: Reference gene primer amplification in the assay estimated nucleated cell counts. The protocol was immunoSEQ multiplex PCR, while the TCRdb copy is restricted to in-frame clones and leaves out a portion. V and J calls and clone size come straight from that table; D and trimming were deduced from the DNA. The sample has some 56,000 clones, 73% seen once. The germline CDR1 and CDR2 sequences are SGHDT and YYEEEE. The CDR3 loop spans 16 amino acids. J was trimmed by 4 bases and V by 4 bases; bases with no gene match: 8.

This TCR derives from a woman between 45 and 60 years old with active or convalescent COVID-19. The material sequenced was peripheral blood. The chain links TRBV5-6 to TRBJ1-5; 10 bases align to TRBD1. The CDR3 region has the DNA TGTGCCAGCAGCGAAGGGACAGGGGATTGGAATCAGCCCCAGCATTTT. Translation gives CASSEGTGDWNQPQHF.